Below, 20 T cell receptor beta chains from the same sample are listed, as sequenced in a study of control samples from healthy donors and cancer patients. TCRdb's table, derived via immunoSEQ multiplex PCR, lists solely in-frame clones and lacks some. The sample lists tens of thousands of clones, 94% occurring once. What was sequenced was blood. These receptors were obtained from a woman aged 18-29 years in good health.

The chain has TRBV28 and TRBJ2-2, with 7 bases that match TRBD1. With 10 bases clipped from V and 7 bases from J, the junction kept 21 bases outside the gene matches. The CDR3 contains 17 residues. The germline V gene has CDR1 MDHEN and CDR2 SYDVKM. DNA for the CDR3: TGTGCCACCAGATCGACAGGGAAACCCCCGCTCATCGGGGAGCTGTTTTTT. As protein: CATRSTGKPPLIGELFF.

This clone was seen once. The CDR3: CASSVDTYNEQFF. CDR3 coding DNA: TGTGCCAGCAGTGTCGACACATACAATGAGCAGTTCTTC. The rearrangement joins TRBV2 to TRBJ2-1; D unclear. The germline V gene has CDR1 SNHLY and CDR2 FYNNEI. Trimming took off 4 bases at V and 4 bases at J, with 8 bases between the two ends. CDR3 length equals 13 residues.

J is TRBJ2-2 and V is TRBV7-8, with a possible D match to TRBD1 (5 bases). Germline CDR1 is SGHVS and CDR2 is FQNEAQ. V was cut by 0 bases and J by 5 bases, with 31 bases left in between. The CDR3 has 22 residues. In DNA, the CDR3 is TGTGCCAGCAGCTTAGCTTTGGTCCCCCTGAAGACAGCCATCCCTGGGACCGGGGAGCTGTTTTTT. Its protein product is CASSLALVPLKTAIPGTGELFF.

The gene calls are TRBV12-3 or TRBV12-4 and TRBJ2-7, with D possibly matching TRBD1 (5 bases). The CDR3 sequence is 13 residues long. V was pared by 3 bases and J by 2 bases, with 8 bases between. As DNA, the CDR3 is TGTGCCAGCAGTTTGGGGCAGCCCTACGAGCAGTACTTC. It encodes CASSLGQPYEQYF.

The chain joins TRBV6-6 to TRBJ1-5; a possible D gene is TRBD1 (6 bases). Trimming took 4 bases from V and 0 from J, leaving 13 bases between them. CDR3 length: 16 residues. From germline, CDR1 is MNHNY and CDR2 SVGAGI (reference sequence). The CDR3 spells CASSWGTQNSNQPQHF. The CDR3 DNA is TGTGCCAGCAGTTGGGGGACACAGAATAGCAATCAGCCCCAGCATTTT.

The V and J genes are TRBV25-1 and TRBJ1-6; maybe TRBD1 (5 bases). The V gene's germline CDR1 is MGHDK and CDR2 SYGVNS. V shed 3 bases and J shed 10 bases, with 19 bases lying between them. The CDR3 runs 16 residues. CDR3: CASSDYKRGWGSPLHF. The CDR3 DNA sequence: TGTGCCAGCAGTGACTACAAGCGGGGATGGGGCTCACCCCTCCACTTT.

This sequence joins TRBV2 and TRBJ1-5; weak D call: TRBD1 (5 bases). The germline CDR1 and CDR2 sequences are SNHLY and FYNNEI. The CDR3 spans 16 residues. Trimming removed 6 bases at V and 6 bases at J, with 21 bases between. CDR3 residues: CASRTRPDIGGQPQHF. The DNA of the CDR3 is TGTGCCAGCAGAACCCGCCCGGACATCGGGGGTCAGCCCCAGCATTTT.

The chain couples TRBV9 to TRBJ2-7; 9 positions agree with TRBD1. The CDR3 is made up of 15 amino acids. After removal of 0 bases from V and 2 bases from J, the junction contained 3 bases not matched to a gene. Germline lookup yields CDR1 SGDLS and CDR2 YYNGEE. CDR3 bases: TGTGCCAGCAGCGTAGAACAGGGGGCAACCTACGAGCAGTACTTC. Encoded protein: CASSVEQGATYEQYF. Full variable domain (missing parts from reference TRBV9 and TRBJ2-7): DSGVTQTPKHLITATGQRVTLRCSPRSGDLSVYWYQQSLDQGLQFLIQYYNGEERAKGNILERFSAQQFPDLHSELNLSSLELGDSALYFCASSVEQGATYEQYFGPGTRLTVT.

The rearrangement joins TRBV28 to TRBJ2-7; the D is unclear. V was cut by 7 bases and J by 1 base, with 11 bases left in between. Germline CDR1 MDHEN, CDR2 SYDVKM. The CDR3 runs 13 residues. For the CDR3, the DNA is TGTGCCAGCACCCCCCCCCTATCCTACGAGCAGTACTTC. Its protein product is CASTPPLSYEQYF.

This chain joins TRBV14 and TRBJ1-1; D remains ambiguous. There are 13 residues in the CDR3. Germline V gene data show CDR1 as SGHDN and CDR2 as FVKESK. V lost 1 base and J lost 2, with 5 bases in between. The CDR3 sequence is CASSQGANTEAFF. The CDR3 DNA follows: TGTGCCAGCAGCCAAGGGGCCAACACTGAAGCTTTCTTT.

The chain employs TRBV19 and TRBJ2-1, with D unresolved. The germline CDR1 and CDR2 sequences are LNHDA and SQIVND (reference sequence). CDR3 length: 13 residues. V was shortened by 2 bases and J by 5 bases, with 7 bases between the two germline ends. This CDR3 reads CASSINANNEQFF. Here the CDR3 DNA reads TGTGCCAGTAGTATAAACGCGAACAATGAGCAGTTCTTC.

The chain employs TRBV11-2 and TRBJ1-1; 7 nucleotides align to TRBD1. The CDR3 spans 13 residues. J was trimmed by 6 bases and V by 7 bases; bases with no gene match: 8. CDR1 SGHAT and CDR2 FQNNGV come from the germline V gene. The CDR3 spells CASTRQGGPEAFF. DNA of the CDR3: TGTGCCAGCACCCGACAGGGTGGCCCTGAAGCTTTCTTT.

This chain joins TRBV4-2 and TRBJ2-7, with TRBD2 matching 11 bases. Germline loops: CDR1 LGHNA, CDR2 YNFKEQ. The length of the CDR3 is 22 residues. The J segment lost 3 bases and the V segment lost 0 bases, leaving 22 bases of the junction unmatched. The CDR3 DNA sequence: TGTGCCAGCAGCCAAGACACCCGGCTAGCGGGGGGTTTTGCGTTCGGAAGCTACGAGCAGTACTTC. This translates into CASSQDTRLAGGFAFGSYEQYF.

The V call is TRBV9, the J call TRBJ1-1, with D perhaps matching TRBD1 (5 bases). The V gene lost 5 bases and the J gene lost 0 bases, with 20 bases spanning the gap. CDR3 length equals 17 residues. Germline-derived CDR1 and CDR2 are SGDLS and YYNGEE. The CDR3 here is CASSKTGDPGVNTEAFF. CDR3 bases: TGTGCCAGCAGTAAAACGGGGGACCCGGGGGTGAACACTGAAGCTTTCTTT.

The rearrangement joins TRBV6-1 to TRBJ1-1; 11 bases align to TRBD1. The CDR3 runs to 15 residues. Germline CDR1 and CDR2: MNHNS and SASEGT. V shed 0 bases and J 4 bases; nucleotides not matched to a gene: 1. CDR3 region: CASSEAGTGGTEAFF. In DNA form, the CDR3 reads TGTGCCAGCAGTGAAGCCGGGACAGGGGGCACTGAAGCTTTCTTT.

The V and J genes are TRBV7-2 and TRBJ1-1; D gene ambiguous. Deletions cut 2 bases from V and 3 bases from J, with 7 bases between. The CDR3 covers 13 residues. The germline V gene has CDR1 SGHTA and CDR2 FQGNSA. In DNA, the CDR3 is TGTGCCAGCAGCTTAAAGGGAGACACTGAAGCTTTCTTT. It is translated as CASSLKGDTEAFF.

This chain connects TRBV5-1 to TRBJ1-4, with 7 bases aligning to TRBD1. Germline-derived CDR1 and CDR2 are SGHRS and YFSETQ. This CDR3 is built from 15 residues. After removal of 3 bases from V and 8 bases from J, the junction contained 10 bases not matched to a gene. As DNA, the CDR3 is TGCGCCAGCAGCTCCCGAGGGACAGAGAGGGAAAAACTGTTTTTT. Amino acids: CASSSRGTEREKLFF.

The chain recombines TRBV29-1 with TRBJ1-1; possibly TRBD1 for D (6 bases). The CDR3 runs 13 residues. V was trimmed by 7 bases and J by 0 bases, leaving 12 bases between them. The germline CDR1 and CDR2 sequences are SQVTM and ANQGSEA. The CDR3 region is CSGNRDMNTEAFF. The CDR3 bases are TGCAGCGGTAACAGGGACATGAACACTGAAGCTTTCTTT.

V usage is TRBV27 and J usage is TRBJ2-7; the match to TRBD1 covers 7 bases. Trimming removed 5 bases from V and 3 bases from J; junction bases left unmatched: 19. The CDR3 loop spans 18 amino acids. CDR1 is MNHEY and CDR2 is SMNVEV in the germline V gene (reference sequence). CDR3 DNA: TGTGCCAGCAGTCCAAGACCCACCTGGGACAGTAAGGACTACGAGCAGTACTTC. This sequence encodes CASSPRPTWDSKDYEQYF.

Many counts were recorded for this clone. As DNA, the CDR3 is TGTGCCAGCAGCTTAGATGTCAGGGGTCCTAATGCGGAGCAGTTCTTC. Protein sequence: CASSLDVRGPNAEQFF. The gene calls are TRBV7-6 and TRBJ2-1, with D possibly being TRBD1 (6 bases). The V end was cut by 1 base, the J end by 10 bases, with 20 bases between. The length of the CDR3 is 16 residues. Germline V gene data show CDR1 as SGHVS and CDR2 as FNYEAQ.